Below, 14 T cell receptor beta chains from the same sample are listed, as sequenced in a study of blood T cells in healthy people across ages. With a J-beta primer mix and a sample-barcoded 5' primer, a second PCR ran 7 to 11 cycles. One entry per CDR3 protein, called by TCRdb with MiXCR from the 5' RACE reads. This repertoire shows 1.5 million to 2 million distinct CDR3 sequences, about two fifths found once; its top ten account for roughly 23%. The sequenced material came from blood. The receptor set was obtained from a human donor in good health.

The chain combines TRBV18 with TRBJ2-7; TRBD1 matches 8 bases. Germline loops: CDR1 KGHSH, CDR2 LQKENI. CDR3 length: 14 amino acids. V lost 3 bases and J lost 4; bases outside the gene matches: 5. Here the CDR3 reads CASSPQGAVYEQYF. The CDR3 DNA reads as TGTGCCAGCTCACCTCAGGGGGCGGTATACGAGCAGTACTTC.

J is TRBJ2-3 and V is TRBV7-2; 7 nucleotides match TRBD2. Germline values: CDR1 SGHTA, CDR2 FQGNSA. Trimming cost V 4 bases and J 4 bases; bases outside gene matches: 8. The CDR3 has 15 amino acids. CDR3 protein: CASSSGSLAADTQYF. CDR3 in DNA: TGTGCCAGCAGCTCGGGTAGCCTAGCGGCAGATACGCAGTATTTT.

V gene TRBV7-2 combines with J gene TRBJ1-1, with D maybe TRBD1 (5 bases). The CDR3 is 13 residues long. Germline CDR1 is SGHTA and CDR2 is FQGNSA. V lost 4 bases and J 5 bases, leaving 11 bases between the germline ends. The CDR3 DNA is TGTGCCAGCAGCTCTCACAGGAGAACTGAAGCTTTCTTT. Translated: CASSSHRRTEAFF.

Worth noting for this clonotype: A clone one base away is much larger, so this may be a read error. The V call is TRBV30, the J call TRBJ1-3; D unclear. Germline V CDR1 and CDR2: GTSNPN, SVGIG (reference sequence). The CDR3 is made up of 11 amino acids. CDR3 coding DNA: TGTGCCTGGAAGCAAGGAAACACCAGATATTTT. Its protein is CAWKQGNTRYF.

This clonotype was detected a few times. The chain has TRBV7-2 and TRBJ2-7, with 7 bases that match TRBD2. Germline assignment: CDR1 SGHTA and CDR2 FQGNSA. Trimming removed 1 base from V and 7 bases from J; junction bases left unmatched: 4. This CDR3 contains 13 residues. CDR3 sequence reads: CASSLDWGGEQYF. CDR3 DNA: TGTGCCAGCAGCTTAGACTGGGGGGGGGAGCAGTACTTC.

This rearrangement joins TRBV4-3 to TRBJ1-4, with D possibly being TRBD1 (6 bases). The V and J ends lost 4 bases and 3 bases respectively, with 15 bases between them. Germline V CDR1 and CDR2: LGHNA, YSLEER. The CDR3 runs 16 residues. The CDR3 spells CASSRILAGANEKLFF. The DNA of the CDR3 is TGCGCCAGCAGCCGAATTCTGGCAGGGGCTAATGAAAAACTGTTTTTT.

This clonotype was picked up a small number of times. This sequence joins TRBV9 and TRBJ2-7, with 11 bases lining up with TRBD2. This CDR3 has 15 residues. V lost 4 bases and J lost 2; bases outside the gene matches: 5. Germline CDR1 and CDR2: SGDLS and YYNGEE. CDR3 bases: TGTGCCAGCAGCCCAAATAGCGGGGGGGCCTACGAGCAGTACTTC. This codes for CASSPNSGGAYEQYF.

This clonotype appeared a few times. The rearrangement links TRBV29-1 to TRBJ1-2, with TRBD1 as a possible D gene (5 bases). The CDR3 sequence is 14 residues long. From germline, CDR1 is SQVTM and CDR2 ANQGSEA. Deletions cut 3 bases from V and 0 bases from J, with 11 bases between. The CDR3 bases are TGCAGCGTTGAGTACGGCAGGGCTAACTATGGCTACACCTTC. Its protein is CSVEYGRANYGYTF.

Points on this clonotype: One end of the junction is discordant with germline, which a read error may explain. J is TRBJ2-6 and V is TRBV7-2; possible D gene TRBD1, 5 bases. The length of the CDR3 is 15 residues. The germline gives CDR1 SGHTA, CDR2 FQGNSA. The DNA for the CDR3 is TGTGCCAGCAGCTTCCGACTGGCTGGGGCCCACGTCCTGACTTTC. This gives the protein CASSFRLAGAHVLTF.

This clonotype was seen only a few times. The chain employs TRBV7-9 and TRBJ2-4; tentative D call: TRBD2 (5 bases). This CDR3 spans 13 amino acids. Trimming stripped 5 bases from V and 13 bases from J, with 18 bases between. The V gene's germline CDR1 is SEHNR and CDR2 FQNEAQ (reference sequence). CDR3 amino acids: CASSLHGDVEQYF. The CDR3 bases are TGTGCCAGCAGCCTCCACGGGGATGTAGAGCAGTACTTC.

The rearrangement uses TRBV10-3 and TRBJ2-5; D gene ambiguous. Germline CDR1 ENHRY, CDR2 SYGVKD. Trimming removed 8 bases from V and 11 bases from J, with 18 bases in between. The CDR3 extends over 12 amino acids. CDR3 DNA sequence: TGTGCCATCTTAGTCCCTCCCAATGAGCAGTACTTC. Its protein product is CAILVPPNEQYF.

On this clonotype: A much larger clone sits a single nucleotide away, making a read error possible. The V call is TRBV12-3 or TRBV12-4, the J call TRBJ2-5, with TRBD1 matching 7 bases. Near its end, the DNA agrees better with TRBJ2-4, so the J call may be wrong. The CDR3 extends over 14 amino acids. In DNA form, the CDR3 reads TGTGCCAGCAGGTCGGTCGACAGGGTGAACATTCAGTACTTC. Its translation is CASRSVDRVNIQYF.

The chain employs TRBV20-1 and TRBJ2-5; either TRBD1 or TRBD2 may fit D (7 bases each). The CDR3 spans 15 residues. Trimming removed 2 bases from V and 2 bases from J, with 15 bases in between. Germline values: CDR1 DFQATT, CDR2 SNEGSKA (reference sequence). CDR3 in amino acids: CSARRPGGGQETQYF. DNA of the CDR3: TGCAGTGCTAGACGCCCAGGGGGAGGGCAAGAGACCCAGTACTTC.

V and J are TRBV29-1 and TRBJ2-1; 9 nucleotides line up with TRBD1. V lost 8 bases, J lost 3 bases, and 5 bases stayed unmatched. The CDR3 runs 13 residues. Germline values: CDR1 SQVTM, CDR2 ANQGSEA. The CDR3 DNA reads as TGCAGCAAGACAGGGGGTATCTACAATGAGCAGTTCTTC. Its translation is CSKTGGIYNEQFF.